Below are 15 T cell receptor beta chains sequenced from a single sample in a study of blood T cell repertoires in COVID-19. Using immunoSEQ multiplex PCR, the repertoire was profiled, and TCRdb retains in-frame clones only, with some absent. This table holds more than 250,000 clones, approximately 84% found once. The sample consisted of peripheral blood. The receptors originated from a woman aged 25-40 years who had recovered from COVID-19.

The chain employs TRBV4-3 and TRBJ2-3; tentatively, D is TRBD2 (6 bases). Trimming stripped 0 bases from V and 0 bases from J, with 16 bases between. The CDR3 runs 18 residues. Germline lookup yields CDR1 LGHNA and CDR2 YSLEER. The CDR3 DNA reads as TGCGCCAGCAGCCAAGAGCCCGGGGGAGGCCCTAGCACAGATACGCAGTATTTT. This translates into CASSQEPGGGPSTDTQYF.

The chain uses TRBV11-2 and TRBJ1-2; no reliable D call. Germline CDR1 is SGHAT and CDR2 is FQNNGV. CDR3 length: 13 residues. V lost 8 bases and J 5 bases, leaving 15 bases between the germline ends. This CDR3 is CASRTVGEYGYTF. CDR3 nucleotide sequence: TGTGCCAGCCGTACGGTCGGGGAGTATGGCTACACCTTC.

This clone showed up just once. V is TRBV2 and J is TRBJ2-7, with TRBD1 matching over 7 bases. V lost 8 bases, J lost 3 bases, and 7 bases stayed unmatched. CDR1 is SNHLY and CDR2 is FYNNEI in the germline V gene. This CDR3 comprises 13 residues. CDR3 sequence reads: CASHTGVSYEQYF. CDR3 DNA: TGTGCCAGCCACACAGGGGTAAGCTACGAGCAGTACTTC.

The V gene is TRBV5-1, the J gene TRBJ2-3; 7 bases agree with TRBD2. Germline CDR1 is SGHRS and CDR2 is YFSETQ. This CDR3 contains 13 residues. Trimming removed 6 bases from V and 5 bases from J; junction bases left unmatched: 6. CDR3 residues: CASTAGAEDTQYF. DNA of the CDR3: TGCGCCAGCACCGCGGGAGCAGAAGATACGCAGTATTTT.

The chain links TRBV5-1 to TRBJ1-2; 7 bases match TRBD1. This CDR3 contains 15 residues. Germline CDR1 and CDR2: SGHRS and YFSETQ. The J segment lost 6 bases and the V segment lost 0 bases, leaving 8 bases of the junction unmatched. The CDR3 region has the DNA TGCGCCAGCAGCTTGGCGTCTAGGGGGCGAAATGGCTACACCTTC. Its protein product is CASSLASRGRNGYTF.

V usage is TRBV30 and J usage is TRBJ1-2; TRBD1 aligns across 8 bases. The germline CDR1 and CDR2 sequences are GTSNPN and SVGIG (reference sequence). V gave up 2 bases and J gave up 6 bases; unmatched junction bases: 8. The CDR3 totals 14 residues. This CDR3 reads CAWSNGQGINGYTF. For the CDR3, the DNA is TGTGCCTGGAGTAACGGACAGGGAATAAATGGCTACACCTTC.

The sample holds one count of this clone. The CDR3 DNA follows: TGCGCCAGCACGCTCCCTGGCAGCGTTGAAGCTTTCTTT. Translation gives CASTLPGSVEAFF. The rearrangement links TRBV5-1 to TRBJ1-1; D remains unclear. This CDR3 comprises 13 residues. With 6 bases removed from V and 7 bases from J, the gap between germline ends came to 16 bases. Per the germline V gene, CDR1 is SGHRS and CDR2 is YFSETQ.

The chain joins TRBV2 to TRBJ2-2, with 10 bases lining up with TRBD2. This CDR3 spans 17 amino acids. Germline assignment: CDR1 SNHLY and CDR2 FYNNEI. The V and J ends lost 8 bases and 1 base, in that order; junction bases with no gene match: 10. For the CDR3, the DNA is TGTGCCAGCCAAGGGCTAGCGGGGGCCCAGAACACCGGGGAGCTGTTTTTT. Its protein is CASQGLAGAQNTGELFF.

The CDR3 DNA follows: TGTGCCAGCAGTTCGGACAGGTACTACGAGCAGTACTTC. Amino acids: CASSSDRYYEQYF. The gene calls are TRBV28 and TRBJ2-7, with TRBD1 matching 7 bases. Germline loops: CDR1 MDHEN, CDR2 SYDVKM. V shed 4 bases and J 3 bases; nucleotides not matched to a gene: 3. The CDR3 totals 13 residues.

The chain employs TRBV28 and TRBJ1-1; possible D gene TRBD1, 5 bases. Between the trimmed V and J ends, which lost 0 bases and 6 bases, there was a span of 23 bases. The CDR3 is 18 residues long. Germline lookup yields CDR1 MDHEN and CDR2 SYDVKM. Written as DNA, the CDR3 is TGTGCCAGCAGTTTATGGGGCAGGGTCGGTGTTAAAGGGGCTGAAGCTTTCTTT. It is translated as CASSLWGRVGVKGAEAFF.

The genes are TRBV7-2 and TRBJ2-7; 8 bases are shared with TRBD2. Germline CDR1 reads SGHTA; CDR2 reads FQGNSA. The junction had 6 bases not matched to a gene; V was cut back by 0 bases and J by 2 bases. CDR3 length equals 16 residues. The CDR3: CASSLAPTSGAYEQYF. DNA of the CDR3: TGTGCCAGCAGCTTAGCGCCTACTAGCGGAGCCTACGAGCAGTACTTC.

The chain links TRBV15 to TRBJ1-2; a weak D match, TRBD1 (6 bases). Germline lookup yields CDR1 LNHNV and CDR2 YYDKDF (reference sequence). This CDR3 has 13 amino acids. The V and J ends lost 5 bases and 10 bases respectively, with 17 bases between them. The CDR3 here is CATSPGDTPIYTF. CDR3 coding DNA: TGTGCCACCAGCCCCGGGGACACACCCATCTACACCTTC.

This clone was recorded many times. The V and J genes are TRBV19 and TRBJ2-7; D might be TRBD2 (5 bases). The CDR3 is 16 residues long. V dropped 0 bases and J dropped 6 bases, with 18 bases sitting between them. In germline, CDR1 is LNHDA, CDR2 SQIVND (reference sequence). The CDR3 reads CASSIDGFQASGEQYF. CDR3 sequence (DNA): TGTGCCAGTAGTATAGATGGGTTTCAGGCCAGCGGCGAGCAGTACTTC.

The count of this clone is one. The V gene is TRBV18, the J gene TRBJ2-3; no firm D call. The CDR3 sequence is 14 residues long. Germline V gene data show CDR1 as KGHSH and CDR2 as LQKENI. Between the trimmed V and J ends, which lost 3 bases and 2 bases, there was a span of 9 bases. CDR3 nucleotide sequence: TGTGCCAGCTCACCTCCTGAGGACACAGATACGCAGTATTTT. Protein: CASSPPEDTDTQYF. Full variable domain (remainder filled in from reference TRBV18 and TRBJ2-3): NAGVMQNPRHLVRRRGQEARLRCSPMKGHSHVYWYRQLPEEGLKFMVYLQKENIIDESGMPKERFSAEFPKEGPSILRIQQVVRGDSAAYFCASSPPEDTDTQYFGPGTRLTVL.

The chain combines TRBV18 with TRBJ1-2, with TRBD1 matching 11 bases. Germline-derived CDR1 and CDR2 are KGHSH and LQKENI. With V trimmed by 3 bases and J by 8 bases, 8 bases remained unmatched. This CDR3 region has 15 residues. In nucleotides, the CDR3 is TGTGCCAGCTCACCGGAACTGGACAGGGGGCTAGGCTACACCTTC. Protein: CASSPELDRGLGYTF.